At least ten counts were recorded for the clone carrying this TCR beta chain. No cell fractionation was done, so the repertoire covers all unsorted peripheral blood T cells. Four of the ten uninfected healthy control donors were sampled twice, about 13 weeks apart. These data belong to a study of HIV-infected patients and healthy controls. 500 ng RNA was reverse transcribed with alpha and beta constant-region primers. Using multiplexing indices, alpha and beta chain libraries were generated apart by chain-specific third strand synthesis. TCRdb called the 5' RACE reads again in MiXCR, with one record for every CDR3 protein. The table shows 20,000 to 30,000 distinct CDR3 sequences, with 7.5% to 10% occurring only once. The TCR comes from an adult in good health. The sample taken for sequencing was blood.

The CDR3 DNA is TGTGCCAGCAGTGTCCAAATAGCGGGGGAGGAGTTCTTC. It specifies CASSVQIAGEEFF. This sequence joins TRBV6-1 and TRBJ2-1; 9 bases are shared with TRBD2. V shed 4 bases, J shed 14 bases, and the junction held 9 bases outside the gene matches. From germline, CDR1 is MNHNS and CDR2 SASEGT. CDR3 size: 13 residues.